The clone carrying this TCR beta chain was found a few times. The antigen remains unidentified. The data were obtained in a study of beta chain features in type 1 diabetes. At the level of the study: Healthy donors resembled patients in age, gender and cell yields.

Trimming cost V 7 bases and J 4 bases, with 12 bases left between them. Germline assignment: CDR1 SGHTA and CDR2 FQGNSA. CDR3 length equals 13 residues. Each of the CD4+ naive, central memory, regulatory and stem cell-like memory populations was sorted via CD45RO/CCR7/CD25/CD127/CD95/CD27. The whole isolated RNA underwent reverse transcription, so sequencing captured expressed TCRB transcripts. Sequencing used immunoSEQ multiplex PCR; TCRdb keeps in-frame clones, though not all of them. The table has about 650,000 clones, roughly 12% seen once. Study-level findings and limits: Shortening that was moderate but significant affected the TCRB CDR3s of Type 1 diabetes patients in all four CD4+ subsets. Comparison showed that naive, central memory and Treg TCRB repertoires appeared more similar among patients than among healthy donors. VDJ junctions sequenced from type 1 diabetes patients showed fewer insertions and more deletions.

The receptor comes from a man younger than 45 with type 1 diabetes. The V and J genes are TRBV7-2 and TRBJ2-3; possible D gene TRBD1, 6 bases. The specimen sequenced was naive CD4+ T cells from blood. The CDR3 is CASKDRFSDTQYF. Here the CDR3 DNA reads TGTGCCAGCAAAGACAGGTTTTCAGATACGCAGTATTTT.